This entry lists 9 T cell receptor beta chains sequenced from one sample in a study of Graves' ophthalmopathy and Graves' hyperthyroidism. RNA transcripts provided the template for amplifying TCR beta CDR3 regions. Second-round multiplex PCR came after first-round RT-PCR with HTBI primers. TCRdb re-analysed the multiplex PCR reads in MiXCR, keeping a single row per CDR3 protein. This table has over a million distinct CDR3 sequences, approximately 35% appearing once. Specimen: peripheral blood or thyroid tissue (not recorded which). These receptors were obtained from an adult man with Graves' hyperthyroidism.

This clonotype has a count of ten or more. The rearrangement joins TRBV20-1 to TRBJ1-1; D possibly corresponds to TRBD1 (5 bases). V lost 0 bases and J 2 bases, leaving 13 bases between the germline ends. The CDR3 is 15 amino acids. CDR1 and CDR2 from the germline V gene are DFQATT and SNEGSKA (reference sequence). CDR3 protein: CSARDLGGPNTEAFF. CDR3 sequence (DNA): TGCAGTGCTAGAGATCTGGGGGGACCCAACACTGAAGCTTTCTTT.

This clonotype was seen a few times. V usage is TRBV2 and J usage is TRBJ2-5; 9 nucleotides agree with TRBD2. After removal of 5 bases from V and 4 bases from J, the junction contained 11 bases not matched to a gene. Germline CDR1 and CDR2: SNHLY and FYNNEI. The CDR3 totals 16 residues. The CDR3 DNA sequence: TGTGCCAGCAGTTACACAGGTCTAGCGGGGCCAGAGACCCAGTACTTC. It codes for CASSYTGLAGPETQYF.

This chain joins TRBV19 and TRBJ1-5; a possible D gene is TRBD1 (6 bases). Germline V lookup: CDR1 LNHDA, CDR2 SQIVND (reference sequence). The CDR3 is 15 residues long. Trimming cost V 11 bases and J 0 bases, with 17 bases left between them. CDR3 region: CAGKQGALSNQPQHF. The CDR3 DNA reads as TGTGCCGGCAAACAGGGAGCCCTTAGCAATCAGCCCCAGCATTTT.

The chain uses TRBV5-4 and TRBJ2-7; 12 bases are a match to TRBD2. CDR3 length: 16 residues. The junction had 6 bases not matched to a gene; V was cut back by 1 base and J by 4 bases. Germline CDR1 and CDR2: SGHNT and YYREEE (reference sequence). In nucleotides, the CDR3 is TGTGCCAGCAGCTTGTACGCTAGCGGGAGGGCTTACGAGCAGTACTTC. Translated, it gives CASSLYASGRAYEQYF.

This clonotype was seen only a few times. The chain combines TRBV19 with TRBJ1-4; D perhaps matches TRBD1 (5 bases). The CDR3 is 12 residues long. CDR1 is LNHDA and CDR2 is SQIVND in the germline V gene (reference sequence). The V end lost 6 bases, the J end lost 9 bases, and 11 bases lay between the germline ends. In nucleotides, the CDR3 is TGTGCCAGTAGGGCCGGGACCAAAAAACTGTTTTTT. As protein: CASRAGTKKLFF.

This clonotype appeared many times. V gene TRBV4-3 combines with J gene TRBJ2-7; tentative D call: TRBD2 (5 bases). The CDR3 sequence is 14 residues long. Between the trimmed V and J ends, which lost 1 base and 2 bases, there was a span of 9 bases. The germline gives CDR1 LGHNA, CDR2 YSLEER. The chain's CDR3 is CASSQVTGTYEQYF. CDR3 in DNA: TGCGCCAGCAGCCAAGTGACGGGAACCTACGAGCAGTACTTC.

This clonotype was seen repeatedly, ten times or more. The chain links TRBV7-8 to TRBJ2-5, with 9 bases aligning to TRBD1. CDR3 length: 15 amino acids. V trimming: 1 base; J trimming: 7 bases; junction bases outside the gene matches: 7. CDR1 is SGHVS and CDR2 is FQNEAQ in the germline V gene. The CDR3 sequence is CASSLEVGQGRTQYF. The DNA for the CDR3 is TGTGCCAGCAGCTTAGAAGTGGGACAGGGTAGGACCCAGTACTTC. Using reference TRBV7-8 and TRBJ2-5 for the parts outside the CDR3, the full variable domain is GAGVSQSPRYKVAKRGQDVALRCDPISGHVSLFWYQQALGQGPEFLTYFQNEAQLDKSGLPSDRFFAERPEGSVSTLKIQRTQQEDSAVYLCASSLEVGQGRTQYFGPGTRLLVL.

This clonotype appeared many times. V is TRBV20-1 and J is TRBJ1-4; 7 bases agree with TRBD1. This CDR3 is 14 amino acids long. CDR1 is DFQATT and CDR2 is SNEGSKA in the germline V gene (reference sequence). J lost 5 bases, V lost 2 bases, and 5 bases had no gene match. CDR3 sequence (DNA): TGCAGTGCTAGACTTGGGACAGCAAATGAAAAACTGTTTTTT. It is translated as CSARLGTANEKLFF.

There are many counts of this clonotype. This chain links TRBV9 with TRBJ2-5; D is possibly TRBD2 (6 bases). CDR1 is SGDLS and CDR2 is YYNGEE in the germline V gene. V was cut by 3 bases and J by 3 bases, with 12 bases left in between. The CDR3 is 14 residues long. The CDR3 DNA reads TGTGCCAGCAGCGACGGGACTGGGAAAGAGACCCAGTACTTC. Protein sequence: CASSDGTGKETQYF.